This TCR beta chain was sequenced during a study of blood T cell repertoires in COVID-19. About the research overall: COVID-19 samples, acute and convalescent, were from the United States, Italy and Spain.

Between the trimmed V and J ends, which lost 0 bases and 0 bases, there was a span of 17 bases. The CDR3 runs to 19 residues. Measured with immunoSEQ multiplex PCR; TCRdb has only the in-frame clones, and not every one. Seen here are about 140,000 clones, roughly three quarters observed once, and the top ten hold around 1.8%. The J gene is TRBJ1-4, the V gene TRBV6-7, with D maybe TRBD1 (5 bases). TRBV6-7 is reported as an ORF; its role is uncertain. The receptor comes from an older woman with acute or convalescent COVID-19. The sequencing sample was made of peripheral blood. The DNA of the CDR3 is TGTGCCAGCAGTTACTCGAGAGGCAACAGGCCCTCAACTAATGAAAAACTGTTTTTT. Protein product: CASSYSRGNRPSTNEKLFF.